Below, one T cell receptor (beta chain) is given with its context. Its antigen is unidentified. CDR1 is SGHDT and CDR2 is YYEEEE in the germline V gene. The junction had 11 bases not matched to a gene; V was cut back by 4 bases and J by 10 bases. The CDR3 extends over 16 amino acids. This sample was included in a study of vaccination effects on CD4 cells after COVID-19. Overall study findings and caveats: From healthy vaccinees, only 1 of 255 vaccine-induced clones also reacted to common cold coronaviruses.

Assay used: immunoSEQ multiplex PCR; TCRdb lists only in-frame clones, some missing. The data show approximately 8,900 clones, with 65% to 85% seen just once and around 12% held by the top ten. Antigen-specific CD4+ T cells were expanded (with viral peptide pools) by the ViraFEST assay ahead of sequencing. It was after around 10 days of culture that CD4+ T cells were isolated. This chain joins TRBV5-6 and TRBJ1-6, with 10 nucleotides matching TRBD1. This sequence was found in a human donor who received a COVID-19 vaccine. The sample consisted of CD4+ T cells from PBMCs cultured with HCoV-229E spike peptides, taken before COVID-19 vaccination. The CDR3 loop reads CASSVNPGQGTSPLHF. The CDR3 coding sequence is TGTGCCAGCAGCGTCAATCCGGGACAGGGGACCTCACCCCTCCACTTT.